The 12 T cell receptor beta chains below all came from one sample that was sequenced in a study of blood T cell repertoires in COVID-19. The assay was immunoSEQ multiplex PCR, and TCRdb's table has in-frame clones only and misses some. The sample records some 87,000 clones, about nine tenths being singletons. Sequences were obtained from peripheral blood. The receptors here all came from a woman in her 70s with acute or convalescent COVID-19.

The chain has TRBV30 and TRBJ2-2; D is perhaps TRBD2 (5 bases). This CDR3 contains 14 residues. Germline CDR1 is GTSNPN and CDR2 is SVGIG (reference sequence). Trimming removed 8 bases from V and 0 bases from J, with 13 bases in between. For the CDR3, the DNA is TGTGCCCTAGGTTGGGAGTCGAACACCGGGGAGCTGTTTTTT. Translated: CALGWESNTGELFF.

V is TRBV5-1 and J is TRBJ2-3, with D perhaps matching TRBD1 (6 bases). Per the germline V gene, CDR1 is SGHRS and CDR2 is YFSETQ. This CDR3 contains 14 residues. Trimming took off 4 bases at V and 4 bases at J, with 13 bases between the two ends. In DNA form, the CDR3 reads TGCGCCAGCAGCAAGGCTACAGGGCCAGATACGCAGTATTTT. Protein: CASSKATGPDTQYF. The full variable domain, with the rest looked up from reference TRBV5-1 and TRBJ2-3, is KAGVTQTPRYLIKTRGQQVTLSCSPISGHRSVSWYQQTPGQGLQFLFEYFSETQRNKGNFPGRFSGRQFSNSRSEMNVSTLELGDSALYLCASSKATGPDTQYFGPGTRLTVL.

The V gene is TRBV24-1, the J gene TRBJ2-7, with a weak D call TRBD1 (6 bases). CDR1 is KGHDR and CDR2 is SFDVKD in the germline V gene. The CDR3 has 18 residues. The V end lost 3 bases, the J end lost 3 bases, and 23 bases lay between the germline ends. CDR3 residues: CATSDPGTRLSAGYEQYF. For the CDR3, the DNA is TGTGCCACCAGTGATCCCGGGACAAGGCTGTCCGCGGGCTACGAGCAGTACTTC.

This chain connects TRBV9 to TRBJ1-3; D gene unclear. The V gene's germline CDR1 is SGDLS and CDR2 YYNGEE. There are 16 residues in the CDR3. V was pared by 0 bases and J by 0 bases, with 10 bases between. This CDR3 reads CASSVGGGSSGNTIYF. CDR3 coding DNA: TGTGCCAGCAGCGTAGGAGGAGGCTCCTCTGGAAACACCATATATTTT.

This chain joins TRBV5-1 and TRBJ2-7, with D possibly TRBD1 on 5 matching bases. V lost 4 bases, J lost 6 bases, and 8 bases lay in between. Germline V CDR1 and CDR2: SGHRS, YFSETQ. This CDR3 is 11 amino acids long. CDR3 loop: CASSLRGEQYF. As DNA, the CDR3 is TGCGCCAGCAGCCTAAGGGGCGAGCAGTACTTC. Full variable domain (remainder filled in from reference TRBV5-1 and TRBJ2-7): KAGVTQTPRYLIKTRGQQVTLSCSPISGHRSVSWYQQTPGQGLQFLFEYFSETQRNKGNFPGRFSGRQFSNSRSEMNVSTLELGDSALYLCASSLRGEQYFGPGTRLTVT.

This chain connects TRBV3-1 (or the pseudogene TRBV3-2) to TRBJ2-3; the D is unclear. This CDR3 has 13 residues. Germline CDR1 LGHDT, CDR2 YNNKEL (reference sequence). V was trimmed by 5 bases and J by 4 bases, leaving 10 bases between them. CDR3 sequence reads: CASSVHGPDTQYF. The DNA for the CDR3 is TGTGCCAGCAGCGTACATGGCCCAGATACGCAGTATTTT.

The chain has TRBV30 and TRBJ1-2, with TRBD1 as a possible D gene (5 bases). V shed 3 bases and J shed 4 bases, with 12 bases lying between them. The germline V gene has CDR1 GTSNPN and CDR2 SVGIG (reference sequence). The CDR3 totals 13 residues. CDR3 DNA sequence: TGTGCCTGGAGCTACGGACAAGCCTATGGCTACACCTTC. Translation gives CAWSYGQAYGYTF.

The rearrangement joins TRBV9 to TRBJ1-1; D is possibly TRBD1 (6 bases). The CDR3 consists of 15 residues. In germline, CDR1 is SGDLS, CDR2 YYNGEE. V was cut by 4 bases and J by 5 bases, with 18 bases left in between. The CDR3 nucleotides read TGTGCCAGCAGCCCTACCCGTGTAGGGGGAACTGAAGCTTTCTTT. This encodes CASSPTRVGGTEAFF. The full variable domain, its missing parts supplied by reference TRBV9 and TRBJ1-1, is DSGVTQTPKHLITATGQRVTLRCSPRSGDLSVYWYQQSLDQGLQFLIQYYNGEERAKGNILERFSAQQFPDLHSELNLSSLELGDSALYFCASSPTRVGGTEAFFGQGTRLTVV.

For the CDR3, the DNA is TGTGCCAGCAGCCAGGGCCTTCAGGGCTACGAGCAGTACTTC. As protein: CASSQGLQGYEQYF. The chain is built from TRBV7-9 and TRBJ2-7, with D possibly being TRBD1 (5 bases). Between the trimmed V and J ends, which lost 5 bases and 3 bases, there was a span of 14 bases. The CDR3 is 14 residues long. Germline V lookup: CDR1 SEHNR, CDR2 FQNEAQ (reference sequence).

This clone was recorded only once. This chain links TRBV11-3 with TRBJ2-1, with D possibly being TRBD1 (6 bases). The CDR3 spans 12 residues. Germline V gives CDR1 SGHNT, CDR2 YENEEA. V dropped 7 bases and J dropped 6 bases, with 10 bases sitting between them. Here the CDR3 DNA reads TGTGCCAGCAAAGGGGGATCCAATGAGCAGTTCTTC. Protein product: CASKGGSNEQFF. The entire variable domain, with the rest obtained from reference TRBV11-3 and TRBJ2-1, is as follows: EAGVVQSPRYKIIEKKQPVAFWCNPISGHNTLYWYLQNLGQGPELLIRYENEEAVDDSQLPKDRFSAERLKGVDSTLKIQPAELGDSAVYLCASKGGSNEQFFGPGTRLTVL.

The gene calls are TRBV28 and TRBJ2-7, with D possibly TRBD2 on 7 matching bases. The ends were cut back, 2 bases at V and 3 bases at J, with 14 bases in the middle. The CDR3 loop spans 15 amino acids. In germline, CDR1 is MDHEN, CDR2 SYDVKM. The CDR3 loop is CASSLRGGLNYEQYF. CDR3 sequence (DNA): TGTGCCAGCAGTTTAAGGGGGGGACTTAACTACGAGCAGTACTTC.

Comments on this clone: Different DNA sequences within this sample yield the same CDR3. This chain connects TRBV14 to TRBJ2-7; 9 nucleotides line up with TRBD1. Germline CDR1 and CDR2: SGHDN and FVKESK. With 3 bases clipped from V and 3 bases from J, the junction kept 3 bases outside the gene matches. The CDR3 is 14 amino acids. CDR3 coding DNA: TGTGCCAGCAGCCAGGGACAGGGTCTCTACGAGCAGTACTTC. Translating gives CASSQGQGLYEQYF. Drawing the rest from reference TRBV14 and TRBJ2-7, the complete variable domain is EAGVTQFPSHSVIEKGQTVTLRCDPISGHDNLYWYRRVMGKEIKFLLHFVKESKQDESGMPNNRFLAERTGGTYSTLKVQPAELEDSGVYFCASSQGQGLYEQYFGPGTRLTVT.